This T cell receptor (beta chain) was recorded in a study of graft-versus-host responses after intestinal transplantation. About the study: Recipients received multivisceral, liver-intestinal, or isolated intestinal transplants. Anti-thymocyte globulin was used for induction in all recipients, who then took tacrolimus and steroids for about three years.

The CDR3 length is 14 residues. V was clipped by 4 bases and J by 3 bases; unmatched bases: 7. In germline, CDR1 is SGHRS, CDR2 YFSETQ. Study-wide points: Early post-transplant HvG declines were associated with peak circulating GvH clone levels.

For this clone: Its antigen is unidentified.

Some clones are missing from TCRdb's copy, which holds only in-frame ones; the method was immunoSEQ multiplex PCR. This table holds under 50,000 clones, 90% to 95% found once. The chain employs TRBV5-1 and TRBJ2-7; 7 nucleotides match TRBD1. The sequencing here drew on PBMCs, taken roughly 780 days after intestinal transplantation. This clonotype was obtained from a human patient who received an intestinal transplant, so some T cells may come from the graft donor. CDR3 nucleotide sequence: TGCGCCAGCAGCGGGAAGACAGGGAACTACGAGCAGTACTTC. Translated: CASSGKTGNYEQYF.